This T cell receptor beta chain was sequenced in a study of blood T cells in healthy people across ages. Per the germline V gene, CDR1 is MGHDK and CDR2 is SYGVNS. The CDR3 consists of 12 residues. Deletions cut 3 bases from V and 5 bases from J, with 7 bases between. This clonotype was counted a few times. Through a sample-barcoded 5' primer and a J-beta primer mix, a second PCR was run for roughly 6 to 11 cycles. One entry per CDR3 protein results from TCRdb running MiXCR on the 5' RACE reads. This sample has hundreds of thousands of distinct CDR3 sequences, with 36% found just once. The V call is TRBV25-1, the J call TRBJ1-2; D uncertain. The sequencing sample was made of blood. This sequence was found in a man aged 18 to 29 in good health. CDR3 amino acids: CASSDWVYGYTF. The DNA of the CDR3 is TGTGCCAGCAGTGATTGGGTGTATGGCTACACCTTC.